This T cell receptor beta chain was identified in a study of blood T cell repertoires in COVID-19. Study information: The samples span acute and convalescent COVID-19 from the United States, Italy and Spain. The analysed material was cDNA or gDNA that came from T cells, B-cell-depleted T cells, or PBMCs.

The V end was cut by 3 bases, the J end by 5 bases, with 7 bases between. CDR3 size: 11 residues. Per germline, CDR1 DFQATT and CDR2 SNEGSKA (reference sequence). Methods used by the authors: Reference gene primer amplification gave nucleated cell count estimates. Libraries were prepared by immunoSEQ multiplex PCR; TCRdb keeps only in-frame clonotypes and omits some of them. From that table come the V and J calls and clone size; the DNA was used to work out D and trimming. The sample contains approximately 100,000 clones, about four fifths of which appear only once. Sequences were obtained from peripheral blood. This chain connects TRBV20-1 to TRBJ1-1; D remains unclear. This clonotype was obtained from a woman aged 55 to 70 with acute or convalescent COVID-19. CDR3 sequence reads: CSARELTEAFF. The CDR3, as DNA: TGCAGTGCTAGGGAGTTAACTGAAGCTTTCTTT.